This TCR beta chain stems from a study of cytomegalovirus exposure and HLA in healthy donors (dated by TCRdb to 2017 to 2019). Turning to the overall study: In an earlier analysis of under 600 of the donors, approximately 300 Gb of sequence data and 120 million or so unique TCR beta sequences from 180 million or so T cells were reported. About 280 gigabases of sequencing data and approximately 91 million unique TCR sequences made up an early release that covered approximately 650 HLA-typed donors. Among the roughly 400 genotyped donors, around 81% belonged to the genetic ancestry cluster associated with self-reported Caucasian donors. The study aimed to test whether signatures of past pathogen exposure could be identified by cataloging public T cell receptors. The T cell repertoires of 670 or so subjects were profiled by immunosequencing and related to cytomegalovirus serostatus. A separate validation cohort of some 130 different subjects was used in addition to the 666-subject first cohort. To predict cytomegalovirus infection status, the study combined high-throughput TCR immunosequencing, statistical association of individual TCRs with disease status, and machine learning. To study patterns of TCR occurrence, a later analysis re-analyzed previously published TCR beta repertoires from 500 to 850 donors and added high-resolution HLA genotyping. In the later analysis, no new phenotypic data were used to find candidate immune exposures; instead, reliance was placed on TCR beta sequences and their occurrence across donors. To decide whether each TCR beta V gene segment behaved as functional or pseudogenic, an earlier analysis of several hundred of the donors relied on high-throughput TCR beta sequencing. Donor age, sex, ethnicity and CMV serostatus were compiled alongside the repertoire data. In a later genetic analysis, genome-wide SNP genotypes for about three fifths of the roughly 670 donors were used, and that subset was treated as a discovery cohort. Every repertoire in the discovery cohort had been generated on one and the same sequencing platform. HLA typing included class I and class II loci at four-digit resolution. The number of typed donors differed by locus: about 629-640 for A, B, C, DRB1 and DQB1; approximately 540 for DQA1; 600 to 610 for DPA1; and roughly 470 for DPB1. A few DR-DQ haplotypes were handled as single units for association and clustering because linkage in the cohort was strong. Across around 400 genotyped donors of the cohort, an average of 235,054 unique TCR beta nucleotide sequences per donor were sequenced, and roughly 20% of those sequences were non-productive.

In total, just over 650 healthy bone marrow donors made up the cohort. At the time of sampling, all cohort members were nominally healthy, though unrecorded immune exposures were likely present. The donor tested CMV seronegative and was one of the 352 seronegative cohort members. A peripheral blood sample was collected from each donor, and TCR beta sequencing was performed on peripheral blood mononuclear cells. Genomic DNA was extracted from the blood cell samples with the Qiagen DNeasy Blood Extraction Kit. Receptor amplification or capture employed the immunoSEQ multiplex PCR assay. A mixture of 60 forward primers for TCR Vbeta segments and 13 reverse primers for TCR Jbeta segments was used in the multiplex PCR. A multiplex PCR assay on genomic DNA amplified the CDR3 region of rearranged TCR beta genes. On the Illumina HiSeq System, the amplified TCR beta libraries were sequenced as 87-base-pair reads. The paper's data handling went like this. In a later analysis, tens of millions of unique TCR beta chains were counted across the 500 to 850 repertoires, and about 9.9 million of these chains were shared by at least two donors. To remove PCR and sequencing errors, raw reads were error-corrected and collapsed into unique sequences using a nearest-neighbor algorithm that merged closely related sequences. Alignment of CDR3 sequences to IMGT reference sequences was used to assign V, D and J gene segments. For a sequence to be retained, a match of at least six nucleotides to both a V gene segment and a J gene segment was required. Rearrangements were called productive when the CDR3 lacked stop codons and stayed in frame with V and J; all others were non-productive. Following IMGT convention, CDR3 was defined as the stretch from the second conserved V-encoded cysteine to the conserved J-encoded phenylalanine. In an earlier analysis of around 540 of the donors, sequences lacking an unambiguous match to a single V gene segment were excluded. An earlier analysis of a few hundred of the donors classified V segments as functional when productive rearrangements were above 56.7% and as segregating when the standard deviation between donors was above 5%. A statistical classification framework was developed to diagnose cytomegalovirus status using the catalog of TCR beta chain sequences. A later analysis assigned V and J genes by comparing TCR nucleotide sequences with IMGT/GENE-DB human TR gene sequences. A later analysis assigned CDR3 sequences and most-parsimonious VDJ recombination scenarios with the TCRdist pipeline. In a later analysis, each TCR beta chain was defined by its CDR3 amino acid sequence together with its V-gene family, and reads without a unique V-gene family were excluded. A later analysis removed 600 or so highly shared, low-generation-probability nucleotide sequences to deal with suspected cross-contamination and a sequencing artifact. In a later analysis, a clonal expansion index was calculated for each public chain from normalized within-repertoire ranks of inferred template counts. In a later analysis, generation probabilities were computed using a VDJ recombination model fitted to out-of-frame rearrangements, and the results were checked against IGoR. A later analysis scored TCR-TCR, TCR-HLA and TCR-CMV co-occurrence with hypergeometric tests, applying a repertoire-size bias correction to TCR pairs. To estimate false discovery rates, a later analysis permuted the HLA or CMV assignments 20 times. A later analysis grouped co-occurring TCRs with DBSCAN, adding TCRdist sequence similarity when clustering within HLA-allele-positive subsets. Co-occurrence clustering excluded repertoires with fewer than 30,000 or more than 120,000 public chains, plus five with anomalous nucleotide sharing. In TCRdb, the immuneACCESS table is reduced to in-frame sequences with V and J assigned. These tables do not hold every clone; where another copy was compared, an unresolved V gene accounts for under half, and the others remain unexplained. V and J calls and clone size are those listed in that table; D and trimming were worked out from the DNA. The sample records 55,000 to 80,000 clones, about 77% of which are singletons. 9.7% of the sample belongs to the ten largest clones.

The paper's findings and limits, for the study overall: Some IMGT-functional V segments, including TRBV6-2 and TRBV6-3, could not be told apart with the 87-base-pair reads, so those segments were excluded. A further reported finding was that TCR beta sequences accurately predicted the HLA-A and HLA-B alleles for most subjects in the first cohort. In a later analysis, most CMV-associated TCR beta chains were found to appear HLA-restricted, with HLA associations seemingly driven largely by CMV exposure. According to a later genetic analysis, donors in an Asian-associated ancestry cluster had fewer N-insertions in productive TCRs than the approximately 630-donor mean. Roughly 17 rarely observed V segments, including chromosome 9 orphons, were excluded from the earlier analysis of approximately 500 of the donors because counts were too low. A later analysis found that HLA-associated TCR beta chains were more clonally expanded and had lower generation probabilities than equally common non-associated chains. Three of the identified cytomegalovirus-associated TCR beta chains were confirmed in vitro to be specific for cytomegalovirus antigens. Across donors, most TCR sequences were observed very rarely, whereas some public TCRs were present in many individuals. A group of highly shared sequence variants was considered likely to be a technical artifact of the sequencing pipeline. The authors suggested that the approach could potentially be generalized to other disease states and immunological phenotypes. Because HLA typing was unavailable for some donors at each locus, only the typed subset was used in association tests. In a later analysis, several top co-occurrence clusters were reported to appear linked to parvovirus B19, influenza, CMV and Epstein-Barr virus. In a later analysis, TCR association rates were found to vary across HLA loci, with the most associated TCRs seen for DRB1 alleles and the fewest for HLA-C alleles. Sequencing depth was assumed to be roughly uniform across donors in the presence/absence analyses, though that assumption may not hold. In an earlier analysis of 587 of the donors, most TCR beta V segments appeared in productive rearrangements about 87% or about 30% of the time, broadly matching IMGT annotations. At a false discovery rate of 0.05, a later analysis linked under 20,000 TCR beta sequences to specific HLA alleles. Correlated functional status among segregating V segments might reflect linkage disequilibrium, but an unknown experimental factor could not be ruled out. Assigning TCR associations to individual alleles was difficult when HLA alleles, especially DR and DQ, strongly co-occurred. Only TCR beta chains were sequenced in this cohort, and the absence of alpha or paired-chain data limited detectable features. A total of 150 to 200 TCR beta chains were listed by the study as associated with cytomegalovirus. The classifier was reported to diagnose cytomegalovirus status with high specificity and sensitivity in both the original and validation cohorts. An association between a missense DCLRE1C variant and V-gene and J-gene trimming of TCR beta chains was found in a later genetic analysis and replicated in an independent cohort. The only immune exposure information available for the cohort was CMV serostatus.

In regard to this clone: Its antigen remains undetermined. Base-call qualities are not available, and no considerably larger clone is one nucleotide away.

The CDR3 contains 15 residues, cysteine and phenylalanine counted. CDR3 DNA only is kept here, 45 bases in frame from base 1. The germline V end is reduced by 2 bases and the J end by 1 base; junction bases left unmatched: 0. From the germline V gene, CDR1 is SGHAT and CDR2 is FQNNGV. Material for sequencing was PBMCs. This receptor was obtained from a man aged 35-49 years in good health and CMV-seronegative. This chain joins TRBV11-2 to TRBJ2-3; 10 nucleotides in the junction match TRBD2. The CDR3 protein: CASSLTSGGTDTQYF. The bases read TGTGCCAGCAGCTTAACTAGCGGGGGCACAGATACGCAGTATTTT.